Detailed here is one T cell receptor (beta chain). Sequenced by immunoSEQ multiplex PCR; TCRdb stores in-frame clones only, minus some. In the table there are tens of thousands of clones, roughly 82% of which are singletons. This sample was included in a study of PD-L1 blockade in urothelial cancer. Study-wide background: About 90% of the roughly 30 patients were men who had bladder-origin urothelial cancer. Blood was subjected to analysis at 3 weeks (second dose) and 6 weeks following treatment start. T cells numbered a median of about 150,000 in the blood samples.

Documented time point: pretreatment peripheral blood. The V end was cut by 8 bases, the J end by 1 base, with 9 bases between. Germline V gene sequence: CDR1 MNHNS, CDR2 SASEGT. This CDR3 contains 14 residues. This sample comprised PBMCs, obtained around atezolizumab (anti-PD-L1) treatment. The V gene is TRBV6-1, the J gene TRBJ1-6; D is unclear. The receptor comes from a man in his sixties with urothelial cancer. The CDR3 DNA is TGTGCCAGCGAGAGGCCTTCCTATAATTCACCCCTCCACTTT. It is translated as CASERPSYNSPLHF.